The 16 T cell receptor beta chains presented below share a single source sample, sequenced in a study of cytomegalovirus exposure and HLA in healthy donors. PCR employed 60 Vbeta and 13 Jbeta primers. This table comes from immunoSEQ multiplex PCR, and its TCRdb copy is limited to in-frame clones, with some not included. This sample has about 150,000 clones, with roughly 82% found just once. The sequencing sample was made of PBMCs. The receptors stem from a woman between 45 and 60 years old in good health and CMV-seropositive.

This clone came up once. This chain links TRBV7-8 with TRBJ2-5; D may be TRBD1 (6 bases). Gene TRBJ2-7 matches the end of the DNA better, so the J call may be wrong. Germline V gene lookup returns CDR1 SGHVS and CDR2 FQNEAQ. The CDR3 has 12 residues. CDR3 DNA: TGTGCCAGCAGCTTAGCAGGGGGCGAGCAGTACTTC. Translation gives CASSLAGGEQYF.

This clone was seen a handful of times. V is TRBV4-1 and J is TRBJ1-1, with D unresolved. V shed 4 bases and J shed 1 base, with 7 bases lying between them. Germline V gene sequence: CDR1 MGHRA, CDR2 YSYEKL. The CDR3 covers 13 residues. CDR3 in amino acids: CASSRVQNTEAFF. The CDR3 bases are TGCGCCAGCAGCCGAGTTCAGAACACTGAAGCTTTCTTT.

With respect to this clone: Other nucleotide sequences in the sample specify the same CDR3. The V gene is TRBV7-8, the J gene TRBJ2-7; TRBD1 might be the D (6 bases). Germline loops: CDR1 SGHVS, CDR2 FQNEAQ. V was trimmed by 0 bases and J by 4 bases, leaving 10 bases between them. The CDR3 is made up of 14 amino acids. The DNA for the CDR3 is TGTGCCAGCAGCTTAGCGGGCCAGGGGTACGAGCAGTACTTC. It codes for CASSLAGQGYEQYF. The full variable domain, rest sourced from reference TRBV7-8 and TRBJ2-7, is GAGVSQSPRYKVAKRGQDVALRCDPISGHVSLFWYQQALGQGPEFLTYFQNEAQLDKSGLPSDRFFAERPEGSVSTLKIQRTQQEDSAVYLCASSLAGQGYEQYFGPGTRLTVT.

V usage is TRBV5-4 and J usage is TRBJ2-2, with TRBD2 matching over 8 bases. CDR1 is SGHNT, CDR2 YYREEE, per germline (reference sequence). Trimming at V came to 0 bases and at J to 4 bases, leaving 5 bases not matched to a gene. The length of the CDR3 is 16 residues. CDR3 region: CASSLGSGGLTGELFF. The CDR3 nucleotides read TGTGCCAGCAGCTTGGGGAGCGGGGGCCTCACCGGGGAGCTGTTTTTT.

The chain carries TRBV6-5 and TRBJ2-2; TRBD2 aligns across 7 bases. The germline CDR1 and CDR2 sequences are MNHEY and SVGAGI. With V trimmed by 0 bases and J by 3 bases, 4 bases remained unmatched. CDR3 length: 16 amino acids. The CDR3 region is CASSYSGGTYTGELFF. In DNA form, the CDR3 reads TGTGCCAGCAGTTACTCGGGAGGGACCTACACCGGGGAGCTGTTTTTT.

The chain has TRBV6-6 and TRBJ2-7; D remains unclear. The V end lost 6 bases, the J end lost 2 bases, and 11 bases lay between the germline ends. The CDR3 length is 13 residues. Germline-derived CDR1 and CDR2 are MNHNY and SVGAGI (reference sequence). CDR3 region: CASSPQDTYEQYF. The DNA for the CDR3 is TGTGCCAGCAGCCCCCAGGATACCTACGAGCAGTACTTC.

The chain carries TRBV28 and TRBJ2-1; the D gene is possibly TRBD2 (6 bases). The CDR3 contains 14 residues. The germline gives CDR1 MDHEN, CDR2 SYDVKM. V shed 5 bases and J shed 6 bases, with 14 bases lying between them. In DNA, the CDR3 is TGTGCCAGCAGTCCAAGACTAGTGGGCAATGAGCAGTTCTTC. Translating gives CASSPRLVGNEQFF.

The V call is TRBV2, the J call TRBJ2-1; 10 bases are a match to TRBD1. Per the germline V gene, CDR1 is SNHLY and CDR2 is FYNNEI. J was trimmed by 3 bases and V by 2 bases; bases with no gene match: 4. The CDR3 spans 16 residues. The CDR3 nucleotides read TGTGCCAGCAGTGAAAGTCGGGACAGGGGCTACAATGAGCAGTTCTTC. Translating it yields CASSESRDRGYNEQFF.

This clone was detected once. CDR3 protein: CASRGAVSYEQYF. The CDR3 DNA is TGTGCCAGCAGAGGGGCGGTCTCCTACGAGCAGTACTTC. The chain couples TRBV11-2 to TRBJ2-7; tentatively, D is TRBD1 (5 bases). Between the trimmed V and J ends, which lost 6 bases and 0 bases, there was a span of 9 bases. The germline gives CDR1 SGHAT, CDR2 FQNNGV. The CDR3 is 13 residues long.

The J gene is TRBJ1-5, the V gene TRBV5-8; TRBD1 matches 9 bases. Germline V CDR1 and CDR2: SGHTS, YDEGEE. V gave up 4 bases and J gave up 7 bases; unmatched junction bases: 9. The CDR3 covers 15 residues. The CDR3: CASSEGDRDRQPQHF. The CDR3 DNA reads as TGTGCCAGCAGCGAGGGGGACAGGGACAGGCAGCCCCAGCATTTT.

The rearrangement uses TRBV20-1 and TRBJ1-2; D remains unclear. This CDR3 is 11 amino acids long. V lost 5 bases to trimming and J lost 8 bases, with 12 bases between them. Germline CDR1 reads DFQATT; CDR2 reads SNEGSKA (reference sequence). In DNA, the CDR3 is TGCAGTGCTCGGGAAAGTAGGGGCTACACCTTC. Its translation: CSARESRGYTF.

This clone came up once. The rearrangement uses TRBV7-8 and TRBJ2-1, with 8 bases lining up with TRBD2. The germline V gene encodes CDR1 SGHVS and CDR2 FQNEAQ. The V gene end was trimmed by 4 bases and the J gene end by 7 bases; junction bases not matched to a gene: 6. CDR3 length: 14 amino acids. The CDR3 region is CASSSRTSSNEQFF. The CDR3 bases are TGTGCCAGCAGCTCCCGGACTAGCTCTAATGAGCAGTTCTTC. The full variable domain, rest sourced from reference TRBV7-8 and TRBJ2-1, is GAGVSQSPRYKVAKRGQDVALRCDPISGHVSLFWYQQALGQGPEFLTYFQNEAQLDKSGLPSDRFFAERPEGSVSTLKIQRTQQEDSAVYLCASSSRTSSNEQFFGPGTRLTVL.

J is TRBJ2-4 and V is TRBV7-8; 9 bases align to TRBD1. Germline CDR1 SGHVS, CDR2 FQNEAQ. The CDR3 runs to 14 residues. J gave up 7 bases and V 8 bases, and 9 bases lay outside the gene matches. CDR3 nucleotides: TGTGCCAGCTCTCCGGACAGGGGAGTGAACATTCAGTACTTC. It translates to CASSPDRGVNIQYF.

In DNA form, the CDR3 reads TGTGCCATCAGCGTAGGGGCCGAGCAGTACTTC. Translation: CAISVGAEQYF. The chain is built from TRBV10-3 and TRBJ2-5; D perhaps matches TRBD1 (5 bases). The assigned J gene may be wrong: the sequence end matches TRBJ2-7 better. The CDR3 runs 11 residues. CDR1 and CDR2 (germline): ENHRY, SYGVKD.

This rearrangement joins TRBV6-1 to TRBJ1-2; 7 bases match TRBD1. This CDR3 region has 14 residues. Germline CDR1 reads MNHNS; CDR2 reads SASEGT. J lost 2 bases, V lost 6 bases, and 6 bases had no gene match. CDR3 bases: TGTGCCAGCAGCATTTTACAGGGGAACTATGGCTACACCTTC. Translation gives CASSILQGNYGYTF.

V gene TRBV5-4 combines with J gene TRBJ2-7, with 8 bases aligning to TRBD1. Germline V gene data show CDR1 as SGHNT and CDR2 as YYREEE (reference sequence). The CDR3 is 14 amino acids. The J segment lost 3 bases and the V segment lost 0 bases, leaving 2 bases of the junction unmatched. The CDR3 is CASSLGQGYYEQYF. CDR3 DNA: TGTGCCAGCAGCTTGGGACAGGGGTACTACGAGCAGTACTTC.